The clone carrying this TCR beta chain was detected only a few times. The antigen remains unidentified. The PCR had 60 Vbeta and 13 Jbeta primers. Method: immunoSEQ multiplex PCR; TCRdb's copy keeps in-frame clones and lacks some. The table includes over 150,000 clones, approximately 77% detected once. This CDR3 has 15 amino acids. V dropped 5 bases and J dropped 4; count of bases not matched to a gene: 10. CDR1 and CDR2 from the germline V gene are MNHEY and SVGAGI. This sample is drawn from a study of cytomegalovirus exposure and HLA in healthy donors. Whole-study findings and limits: In a later analysis, V- and J-gene trimming of beta chains associated with a DCLRE1C missense variant, replicated independently. TCR beta V segments were, for the most part, productive about 87% or about 30% of the time in an earlier analysis. Presence/absence results assume similar sequencing depth per donor, which may not hold.

Sequenced sample: PBMCs. V and J are TRBV6-5 and TRBJ1-1; 7 nucleotides agree with TRBD1. This clonotype was sampled from a male donor in good health and CMV-seropositive. CDR3 bases: TGTGCCAGCAGTCGACAGACAGGGTTGAGCACTGAAGCTTTCTTT. Protein sequence: CASSRQTGLSTEAFF.